This note documents a single TCR beta chain sequence. The CDR3 is 12 residues long. V shed 2 bases and J shed 3 bases, with 5 bases lying between them. Germline assignment: CDR1 SQVTM and CDR2 ANQGSEA. The sample is drawn from a study of identical twins. Everyone who gave samples was a healthy Caucasian. TCRdb re-analysed the 5' RACE reads in MiXCR, keeping a single row per CDR3 protein. This table has 1.5 million to 2 million distinct CDR3 sequences, 32% appearing once. This sequence originates from a newborn girl in good health. The chain joins TRBV29-1 to TRBJ2-1, with D possibly being TRBD2 (5 bases). Material: cord blood. CDR3 DNA: TGCAGCGTTGAAAGCGGCTACAATGAGCAGTTCTTC. Amino acid sequence: CSVESGYNEQFF.